These 23 T cell receptor beta chains were all obtained from the same sample, sequenced in a study of regulatory T cells in long-lasting Graves disease. Time point noted: persistent/refractory GD, antithyroid drugs over 5 years with positive TRAb. Isolated PBMC RNA provided the starting material for the TCR library. Arm-PCR of CDR3 regions and iRepertoire HTBI primers were the basis on which TCR beta libraries were built. One entry per CDR3 protein results from TCRdb running MiXCR on the multiplex PCR reads. The sample lists 700,000 or so distinct CDR3 sequences, approximately 31% occurring once. The sample consisted of peripheral blood mononuclear cells (PBMCs), taken when the disease was refractory, from a patient treated with antithyroid drugs. Receptor source: a female donor with Graves disease.

This sequence joins TRBV5-1 and TRBJ2-7; either TRBD1 or TRBD2 may fit D (5 bases each). CDR3 length: 12 residues. Trimming cost V 0 bases and J 6 bases, with 7 bases left between them. Germline V CDR1 and CDR2: SGHRS, YFSETQ. This chain's CDR3 is CASSLAGTEQYF. The CDR3 bases are TGCGCCAGCAGCTTGGCGGGGACCGAGCAGTACTTC.

This clonotype showed up just a few times. The chain has TRBV12-3 or TRBV12-4 and TRBJ2-5, with a possible D match to TRBD1 (5 bases). Trimming took off 6 bases at V and 5 bases at J, with 16 bases between the two ends. The CDR3 is 14 amino acids. The CDR3 DNA reads TGTGCCAGCAGATCCTCCCAGGGTGGGGAGACCCAGTACTTC. It specifies CASRSSQGGETQYF.

This clonotype turned up a few times. This sequence joins TRBV5-1 and TRBJ1-1; tentative D call: TRBD1 (6 bases). CDR1 is SGHRS and CDR2 is YFSETQ in the germline V gene. This CDR3 has 16 residues. V gave up 0 bases and J gave up 0 bases, with 12 bases separating them. CDR3 sequence (DNA): TGCGCCAGCAGCTTGGTTGGGGGGGCCTTGAACACTGAAGCTTTCTTT. It translates to CASSLVGGALNTEAFF.

The sample holds a few counts of this clonotype. V gene TRBV11-2 combines with J gene TRBJ2-7; D ambiguous. Germline V CDR1 and CDR2: SGHAT, FQNNGV. Trimming left V 1 base short and J 2 bases short, with 9 bases between. This CDR3 spans 14 amino acids. CDR3 region: CASSLGGLTYEQYF. DNA for the CDR3: TGTGCCAGCAGCTTAGGTGGGCTTACCTACGAGCAGTACTTC.

This clonotype was observed a handful of times. CDR3 DNA sequence: TGCAGTTCTACCGGGACATCCTACGAGCAGTACTTC. Its protein product is CSSTGTSYEQYF. V usage is TRBV20-1 and J usage is TRBJ2-7; a weak D match, TRBD1 (6 bases). The V and J ends lost 8 bases and 1 base respectively, with 12 bases between them. The CDR3 loop spans 12 amino acids. Germline V gene data show CDR1 as DFQATT and CDR2 as SNEGSKA (reference sequence).

V and J are TRBV14 and TRBJ1-4; 8 bases are shared with TRBD1. The CDR3 sequence is 14 residues long. From germline, CDR1 is SGHDN and CDR2 FVKESK. V shed 4 bases and J 6 bases; nucleotides not matched to a gene: 4. CDR3 coding DNA: TGTGCCAGCAGCCGGACAGGGCCCGATGAAAAACTGTTTTTT. This sequence encodes CASSRTGPDEKLFF.

This clonotype has a handful of counts. V gene TRBV12-3 or TRBV12-4 combines with J gene TRBJ1-1; a possible D gene is TRBD1 (5 bases). The V end was cut by 1 base, the J end by 5 bases, with 11 bases between. The CDR3 has 14 amino acids. This CDR3 is CASSLEVQGTEAFF. As DNA, the CDR3 is TGTGCCAGCAGTTTAGAGGTTCAGGGAACTGAAGCTTTCTTT.

This clonotype was seen a handful of times. The chain links TRBV2 to TRBJ1-1; 11 nucleotides agree with TRBD1. The length of the CDR3 is 15 residues. The V segment lost 8 bases and the J segment 3 bases; nucleotides outside the gene matches: 8. Per germline, CDR1 SNHLY and CDR2 FYNNEI. The CDR3 DNA sequence: TGTGCCAGCGAGGGGACAGGGGGTAAGGACACTGAAGCTTTCTTT. Residues: CASEGTGGKDTEAFF. The full variable domain, in which reference TRBV2 and TRBJ1-1 provide the parts outside the CDR3, is EPEVTQTPSHQVTQMGQEVILRCVPISNHLYFYWYRQILGQKVEFLVSFYNNEISEKSEIFDDQFSVERPDGSNFTLKIRSTKLEDSAMYFCASEGTGGKDTEAFFGQGTRLTVV.

This clonotype was recorded a few times. The genes are TRBV6-5 and TRBJ2-7; possibly TRBD1 for D (7 bases). The CDR3 contains 16 residues. Trimming removed 4 bases at V and 5 bases at J, with 21 bases between. Germline assignment: CDR1 MNHEY and CDR2 SVGAGI. DNA of the CDR3: TGTGCCAGCAGTTCCCCGCCGTGGAGGGACAGTAACGAGCAGTACTTC. Translation: CASSSPPWRDSNEQYF.

The chain uses TRBV5-1 and TRBJ1-2, with no clear D. This CDR3 region has 14 residues. Germline V gene lookup returns CDR1 SGHRS and CDR2 YFSETQ. V was shortened by 4 bases and J by 2 bases, with 12 bases between the two germline ends. CDR3 DNA: TGCGCCAGCAGCCCGGACGGAGGCAACTATGGCTACACCTTC. Its protein product is CASSPDGGNYGYTF.

The chain recombines TRBV20-1 with TRBJ2-3; D unclear. This CDR3 spans 15 amino acids. V lost 6 bases and J lost 0, with 16 bases in between. Germline CDR1 reads DFQATT; CDR2 reads SNEGSKA (reference sequence). CDR3 in DNA: TGCAGTGCCCAGAACCCGAGCGACAGCACAGATACGCAGTATTTT. Translating it yields CSAQNPSDSTDTQYF.

This clonotype was picked up a small number of times. CDR3 sequence: CASYLTGLELGYTF. CDR3 bases: TGTGCCTCCTATTTGACAGGGTTGGAGTTAGGCTACACCTTC. V usage is TRBV6-2 or TRBV6-3 and J usage is TRBJ1-2; TRBD1 agrees at 7 bases. The germline V gene encodes CDR1 MNHEY and CDR2 SVGEGT. With 11 bases clipped from V and 8 bases from J, the junction kept 17 bases outside the gene matches. This CDR3 contains 14 residues.

This clonotype was recorded a few times. The rearrangement links TRBV28 to TRBJ1-2, with 10 bases fitting TRBD1. Germline V lookup: CDR1 MDHEN, CDR2 SYDVKM. This CDR3 spans 16 amino acids. J lost 6 bases, V lost 5 bases, and 12 bases had no gene match. The chain's CDR3 is CASSQPGQGYEDGYTF. For the CDR3, the DNA is TGTGCCAGCAGTCAACCGGGACAGGGGTATGAGGATGGCTACACCTTC.

This clonotype has just a few counts. V is TRBV6-2 or TRBV6-3 and J is TRBJ2-7; 12 bases line up with TRBD2. V lost 0 bases to trimming and J lost 4 bases; unmatched junction nucleotides: 4. The CDR3 covers 16 residues. Germline CDR1 is MNHEY and CDR2 is SVGEGT. CDR3 in amino acids: CASSYSTSGSRYEQYF. The CDR3 DNA follows: TGTGCCAGCAGTTACTCGACTAGCGGGAGTAGGTACGAGCAGTACTTC.

Many counts were recorded for this clonotype. The chain has TRBV28 and TRBJ1-2; D unclear. The CDR3 loop spans 13 amino acids. Per germline, CDR1 MDHEN and CDR2 SYDVKM. Trimming pared 7 bases from V and 2 bases from J, leaving 11 bases between. CDR3 in amino acids: CASTSARNYGYTF. The CDR3 DNA follows: TGTGCCAGCACATCGGCCAGGAACTATGGCTACACCTTC.

This clonotype has more than one count but fewer than ten. The chain combines TRBV29-1 with TRBJ1-5; the D is unclear. Trimming took off 7 bases at V and 2 bases at J, with 12 bases between the two ends. The CDR3 length is 13 residues. Germline V gene lookup returns CDR1 SQVTM and CDR2 ANQGSEA. The chain's CDR3 is CSAGGLGNQPQHF. The CDR3 DNA sequence: TGCAGCGCTGGAGGGTTGGGCAATCAGCCCCAGCATTTT. The whole variable domain, filled in from reference TRBV29-1 and TRBJ1-5, reads SAVISQKPSRDICQRGTSLTIQCQVDSQVTMMFWYRQQPGQSLTLIATANQGSEATYESGFVIDKFPISRPNLTFSTLTVSNMSPEDSSIYLCSAGGLGNQPQHFGDGTRLSIL.

V gene TRBV2 combines with J gene TRBJ1-1, with D uncertain. CDR3 size: 12 residues. The germline CDR1 and CDR2 sequences are SNHLY and FYNNEI. V dropped 10 bases and J dropped 9 bases, with 18 bases sitting between them. CDR3 sequence: CATITLDGKAFF. The CDR3 region has the DNA TGTGCCACCATCACACTGGACGGTAAAGCTTTCTTT.

This clonotype was observed a few times. The gene calls are TRBV18 and TRBJ1-2; the match to TRBD1 covers 7 bases. Germline trimming cut 3 bases from V and 3 bases from J; bases unmatched to any gene: 7. The CDR3 runs to 15 residues. Germline loops: CDR1 KGHSH, CDR2 LQKENI. The CDR3 here is CASSPRDRSDYGYTF. Written as DNA, the CDR3 is TGTGCCAGCTCACCTCGGGACAGAAGTGACTATGGCTACACCTTC.

Here the CDR3 DNA reads TGCGCCAGCACCGAAGGCACTGGACCGAAGAACACTGAAGCTTTCTTT. This translates into CASTEGTGPKNTEAFF. The chain has TRBV4-1 and TRBJ1-1; no firm D call. Germline loops: CDR1 MGHRA, CDR2 YSYEKL. The length of the CDR3 is 16 residues. Trimming removed 7 bases at V and 1 base at J, with 19 bases between.

The rearrangement joins TRBV7-6 to TRBJ1-5, with 7 nucleotides matching TRBD1. The V gene's germline CDR1 is SGHVS and CDR2 FNYEAQ. CDR3 length: 17 amino acids. With 5 bases clipped from V and 0 bases from J, the junction kept 10 bases outside the gene matches. The CDR3, as DNA: TGTGCCAGCAGCCTATTCCAGGGGGTTGGTAGCAATCAGCCCCAGCATTTT. It specifies CASSLFQGVGSNQPQHF.

This clonotype showed up many times. The chain links TRBV20-1 to TRBJ1-1; D is perhaps TRBD1 (5 bases). The CDR3 is 12 residues long. Germline-derived CDR1 and CDR2 are DFQATT and SNEGSKA (reference sequence). Trimming pared 3 bases from V and 5 bases from J, leaving 10 bases between. CDR3 in amino acids: CSARGWGTEAFF. For the CDR3, the DNA is TGCAGTGCTAGGGGATGGGGGACTGAAGCTTTCTTT.

Comment on this clonotype: An end of the junction does not agree with germline; a read error may underlie this. V usage is TRBV7-9 and J usage is TRBJ1-1; unclear D gene. This CDR3 is built from 15 residues. Germline CDR1 reads SEHNR; CDR2 reads FQNEAQ (reference sequence). The CDR3 spells CASSLNLGMNAEAFF. DNA for the CDR3: TGTGCCAGCAGCTTAAACCTGGGGATGAACGCTGAAGCTTTCTTT.

This clonotype appeared a few times. V usage is TRBV6-5 and J usage is TRBJ1-1; 7 bases align to TRBD1. Trimming took 2 bases from V and 2 from J; bases not matched to a gene: 17. The CDR3 runs 19 residues. Germline V gene sequence: CDR1 MNHEY, CDR2 SVGAGI. The CDR3, as DNA: TGTGCCAGCAGTTACCACTCTGATTTTACAGGGGAATTAAACACTGAAGCTTTCTTT. It is translated as CASSYHSDFTGELNTEAFF.